This TCR beta chain was identified in a study of molecular identifiers for immune sequencing clone quantification. For the study at large: Replicates partitioned RNA from approximately 20,000 or 98,000 naive CD8 cells into five parts, sequencing four. Findings of the study overall: Roughly 950,000 naive cells reportedly did not prevent detection of spiked Jurkat TCR RNA from one cell.

This clonotype turned up a few times. Its antigen is as yet unknown. This CDR3 has 15 residues. Trimming removed 6 bases from V and 1 base from J, with 14 bases in between. TCRdb itself ran the PCR reads through MiXCR, one entry per CDR3 protein. The sample records 250,000 to 350,000 distinct CDR3 sequences, 20% to 25% being singletons. Naive CD8 T cells were sorted as CD8+CD4-CCR7+CD45RA+. This chain joins TRBV12-3 or TRBV12-4 and TRBJ2-3; D is uncertain. The clonotype originates from a human donor in good health. Some libraries in this study had Jurkat cell RNA spiked in. Input material: naive CD8+ T cells from blood, with Jurkat cell RNA spiked in. The subset denotes: FACS-sorted CD8+CD4-CCR7+CD45RA+ naive T cells. The DNA of the CDR3 is TGTGCCAGCAGCATCTCCCAGGACCGCACAGATACGCAGTATTTT. It encodes CASSISQDRTDTQYF.